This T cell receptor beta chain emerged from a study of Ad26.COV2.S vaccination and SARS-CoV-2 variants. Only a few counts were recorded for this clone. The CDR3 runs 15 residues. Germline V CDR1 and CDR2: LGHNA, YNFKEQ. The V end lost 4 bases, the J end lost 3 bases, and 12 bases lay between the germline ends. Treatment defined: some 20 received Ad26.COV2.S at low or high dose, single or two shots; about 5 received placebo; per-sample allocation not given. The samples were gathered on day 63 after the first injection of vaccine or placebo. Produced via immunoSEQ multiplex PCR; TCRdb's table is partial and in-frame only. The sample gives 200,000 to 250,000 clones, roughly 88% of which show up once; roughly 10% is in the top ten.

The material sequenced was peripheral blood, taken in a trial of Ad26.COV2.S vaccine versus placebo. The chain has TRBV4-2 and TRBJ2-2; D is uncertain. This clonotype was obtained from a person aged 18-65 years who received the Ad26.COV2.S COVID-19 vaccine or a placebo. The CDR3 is CASSPTGPDTGELFF. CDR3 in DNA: TGTGCCAGCAGCCCAACCGGACCGGACACCGGGGAGCTGTTTTTT.